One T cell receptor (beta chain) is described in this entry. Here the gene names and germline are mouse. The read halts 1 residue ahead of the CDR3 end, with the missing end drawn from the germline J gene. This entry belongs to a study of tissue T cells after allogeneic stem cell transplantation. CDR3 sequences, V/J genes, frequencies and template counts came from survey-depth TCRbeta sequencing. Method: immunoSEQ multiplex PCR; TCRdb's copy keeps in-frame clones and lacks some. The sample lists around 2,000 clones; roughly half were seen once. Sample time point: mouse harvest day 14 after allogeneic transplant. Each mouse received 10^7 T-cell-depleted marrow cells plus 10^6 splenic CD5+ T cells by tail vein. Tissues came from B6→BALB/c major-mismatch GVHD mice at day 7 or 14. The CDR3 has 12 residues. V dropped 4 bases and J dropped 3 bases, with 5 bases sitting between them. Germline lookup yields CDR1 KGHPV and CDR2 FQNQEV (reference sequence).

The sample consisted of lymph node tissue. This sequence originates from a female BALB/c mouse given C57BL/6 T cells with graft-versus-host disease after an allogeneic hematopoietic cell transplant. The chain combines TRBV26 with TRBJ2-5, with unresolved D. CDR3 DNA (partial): TGTGCCAGCAGTCAACAGCAAGACACCCAGTAC. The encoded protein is CASSQQQDTQY. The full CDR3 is CASSQQQDTQYF.